The 27 T cell receptor beta chains listed next were all sequenced from one sample in a study of T-cell memory formation after mild COVID-19. TCRdb reanalysed the 5' RACE reads using MiXCR and keeps one entry per CDR3 protein. The sample consists of more than 150,000 distinct CDR3 sequences, around a fifth of them appearing once. Sequences were obtained from PBMCs or a T cell subset sorted from them (not recorded which). The origin of the receptors is an adult woman who had mild COVID-19 (a few samples of this study predate the infection). Cell type and time point are not known.

This clonotype was picked up a small number of times. The chain recombines TRBV5-1 with TRBJ1-1; no clear D. Germline loops: CDR1 SGHRS, CDR2 YFSETQ. The ends were cut back, 3 bases at V and 0 bases at J, with 21 bases in the middle. There are 18 residues in the CDR3. DNA of the CDR3: TGCGCCAGCAGCTCGGGCCTCGGTCAAGCGTCAATGAACACTGAAGCTTTCTTT. This codes for CASSSGLGQASMNTEAFF.

The chain combines TRBV4-3 with TRBJ2-3; 10 bases fit TRBD2. Trimming cost V 1 base and J 4 bases; bases outside gene matches: 8. Germline CDR1 reads LGHNA; CDR2 reads YSLEER. This CDR3 has 17 residues. The CDR3 loop is CASSQVASGRDSDTQYF. In nucleotides, the CDR3 is TGCGCCAGCAGCCAAGTCGCGAGCGGGAGGGATTCAGATACGCAGTATTTT.

This clonotype appeared once. V is TRBV2 and J is TRBJ2-3, with 8 positions matching TRBD1. Losses at the gene ends were 2 bases for V and 1 base for J; bases not matched to a gene: 8. Germline CDR1 SNHLY, CDR2 FYNNEI. The CDR3 covers 17 residues. The CDR3 spells CASSERLVGQGTDTQYF. Here the CDR3 DNA reads TGTGCCAGCAGTGAAAGGTTGGTGGGACAGGGCACAGATACGCAGTATTTT.

The V gene is TRBV5-1, the J gene TRBJ1-1, with D hard to call. Trimming removed 4 bases from V and 1 base from J, with 14 bases in between. The germline gives CDR1 SGHRS, CDR2 YFSETQ. This CDR3 region has 15 residues. CDR3 in amino acids: CASSPYSVSNTEAFF. CDR3 in DNA: TGCGCCAGCAGCCCCTACTCAGTTTCGAACACTGAAGCTTTCTTT.

This clonotype occurred a few times. This chain links TRBV4-1 with TRBJ2-1; D not certain. Germline assignment: CDR1 MGHRA and CDR2 YSYEKL. Deletions cut 4 bases from V and 5 bases from J, with 3 bases between. The CDR3 contains 11 residues. CDR3 nucleotides: TGCGCCAGCAGCCGAAACAATGAGCAGTTCTTC. Translating gives CASSRNNEQFF.

This clonotype was detected a few times. J is TRBJ2-7 and V is TRBV7-9; tentatively, D is TRBD2 (6 bases). CDR3 length: 13 residues. Germline V gene data show CDR1 as SEHNR and CDR2 as FQNEAQ (reference sequence). Between the trimmed V and J ends, which lost 3 bases and 6 bases, there was a span of 12 bases. As DNA, the CDR3 is TGTGCCAGCAGCTTCCCCTCGGGAGCCGAGCAGTACTTC. This gives the protein CASSFPSGAEQYF.

V is TRBV27 and J is TRBJ2-7; 14 bases match TRBD2. CDR3 size: 17 residues. After removal of 2 bases from V and 2 bases from J, the junction contained 5 bases not matched to a gene. Germline CDR1 reads MNHEY; CDR2 reads SMNVEV (reference sequence). The CDR3 sequence is CASSLAPGLAGAYEQYF. The CDR3 region has the DNA TGTGCCAGCAGTTTAGCCCCGGGACTAGCGGGAGCCTACGAGCAGTACTTC.

This chain links TRBV7-8 with TRBJ1-1; no clear D gene. This CDR3 region has 14 residues. Per the germline V gene, CDR1 is SGHVS and CDR2 is FQNEAQ. Trimming removed 4 bases at V and 5 bases at J, with 14 bases between. CDR3 sequence reads: CASSSRPSGTEAFF. CDR3 bases: TGTGCCAGCAGCTCCCGACCCTCGGGAACTGAAGCTTTCTTT.

This clonotype was observed a few times. The chain carries TRBV5-1 and TRBJ1-1; D is undetermined. CDR3 size: 12 residues. With 0 bases removed from V and 7 bases from J, the gap between germline ends came to 7 bases. Germline V gene lookup returns CDR1 SGHRS and CDR2 YFSETQ. The CDR3 region is CASSLDSVEAFF. The DNA of the CDR3 is TGCGCCAGCAGCTTGGACAGCGTTGAAGCTTTCTTT.

The gene calls are TRBV12-3 or TRBV12-4 and TRBJ1-5, with 7 positions matching TRBD1. The CDR3 contains 16 residues. The V segment lost 3 bases and the J segment 0 bases; nucleotides outside the gene matches: 5. Here the CDR3 reads CASSLRGQGSNQPQHF. In nucleotides, the CDR3 is TGTGCCAGCAGTTTGAGGGGGCAGGGTAGCAATCAGCCCCAGCATTTT.

There are a few counts of this clonotype. J is TRBJ1-1 and V is TRBV30; tentative D call: TRBD1 (5 bases). The germline gives CDR1 GTSNPN, CDR2 SVGIG (reference sequence). V lost 0 bases to trimming and J lost 6 bases, with 11 bases between them. The CDR3 is made up of 13 amino acids. The CDR3 reads CAWSVDRGSEAFF. The CDR3 DNA follows: TGTGCCTGGAGTGTTGATCGGGGCTCTGAAGCTTTCTTT.

The chain combines TRBV9 with TRBJ2-7; D not resolved. The germline gives CDR1 SGDLS, CDR2 YYNGEE. This CDR3 spans 17 amino acids. Trimming shortened V by 7 bases and J by 3 bases, and 26 bases separated the two germline ends. The CDR3 DNA reads TGTGCCAGCCTTAAGTGTGGGGTCGAACAATCCATCTACGAGCAGTACTTC. Translating gives CASLKCGVEQSIYEQYF.

Many counts were recorded for this clonotype. This sequence joins TRBV7-6 and TRBJ2-1; D gene uncertain. Germline CDR1 and CDR2: SGHVS and FNYEAQ. The ends were cut back, 3 bases at V and 1 base at J, with 7 bases in the middle. This CDR3 is built from 14 residues. CDR3 in DNA: TGTGCCAGCAGCTTGGAGAAGTCCTACAATGAGCAGTTCTTC. Its translation: CASSLEKSYNEQFF.

The chain employs TRBV6-4 and TRBJ1-1; D is ambiguous. The CDR3 is made up of 13 amino acids. Trimming took off 0 bases at V and 5 bases at J, with 7 bases between the two ends. Germline V gene data show CDR1 as MRHNA and CDR2 as SNTAGT. The CDR3 loop is CASSDSFGTEAFF. The CDR3, as DNA: TGTGCCAGCAGTGACTCTTTCGGGACTGAAGCTTTCTTT.

This clonotype came up many times. This sequence joins TRBV6-5 and TRBJ2-5; D unclear. CDR3 length: 11 residues. V was pared by 2 bases and J by 6 bases, with 4 bases between. Germline values: CDR1 MNHEY, CDR2 SVGAGI. The CDR3 protein is CASSYGQTQYF. The CDR3 DNA reads as TGTGCCAGCAGTTACGGTCAGACCCAGTACTTC.

V is TRBV29-1 and J is TRBJ1-1, with D possibly being TRBD1 (6 bases). The V and J ends lost 4 bases and 3 bases respectively, with 9 bases between them. Germline V gives CDR1 SQVTM, CDR2 ANQGSEA. The CDR3 is made up of 12 amino acids. CDR3 region: CSVVGGDTEAFF. CDR3 nucleotides: TGCAGCGTTGTAGGGGGAGACACTGAAGCTTTCTTT.

This chain connects TRBV2 to TRBJ1-1; no clear D gene. The CDR3 is 15 amino acids. Trimming left V 4 bases short and J 0 bases short, with 12 bases between. The germline V gene encodes CDR1 SNHLY and CDR2 FYNNEI. CDR3 in amino acids: CASSVFIQLNTEAFF. The DNA of the CDR3 is TGTGCCAGCAGTGTATTTATCCAGTTGAACACTGAAGCTTTCTTT.

This clonotype was picked up a small number of times. The chain is built from TRBV11-2 and TRBJ2-3; D ambiguous. CDR1 and CDR2 (germline): SGHAT, FQNNGV. This CDR3 contains 15 residues. V was clipped by 5 bases and J by 1 base, with 13 bases between them. The CDR3 loop reads CASSPPANGTDTQYF. The CDR3 bases are TGTGCCAGCAGCCCTCCGGCAAATGGCACAGATACGCAGTATTTT. Full variable domain (outside the CDR3, taken from reference TRBV11-2 and TRBJ2-3): EAGVAQSPRYKIIEKRQSVAFWCNPISGHATLYWYQQILGQGPKLLIQFQNNGVVDDSQLPKDRFSAERLKGVDSTLKIQPAKLEDSAVYLCASSPPANGTDTQYFGPGTRLTVL.

This clonotype was observed a handful of times. The chain recombines TRBV12-3 or TRBV12-4 with TRBJ2-5; the match to TRBD2 covers 7 bases. Trimming at V came to 4 bases and at J to 2 bases, leaving 4 bases not matched to a gene. The CDR3 is made up of 14 amino acids. CDR3: CASSSGGGQETQYF. CDR3 DNA sequence: TGTGCCAGCAGTTCTGGGGGGGGGCAAGAGACCCAGTACTTC.

There are a few counts of this clonotype. The V call is TRBV4-1, the J call TRBJ2-2, with a tentative D call TRBD2 (5 bases). In germline, CDR1 is MGHRA, CDR2 YSYEKL. Trimming pared 8 bases from V and 1 base from J, leaving 5 bases between. CDR3 length equals 12 residues. Here the CDR3 reads CASGGNTGELFF. Written as DNA, the CDR3 is TGCGCCAGCGGAGGGAACACCGGGGAGCTGTTTTTT.

This clonotype has only a few counts. The rearrangement joins TRBV20-1 to TRBJ2-4; D remains ambiguous. This CDR3 region has 14 residues. The V and J ends lost 8 bases and 6 bases respectively, with 20 bases between them. The germline V gene has CDR1 DFQATT and CDR2 SNEGSKA (reference sequence). In nucleotides, the CDR3 is TGCAGTTCCACTCCCATCGGGTCTGGAAACATTCAGTACTTC. Protein: CSSTPIGSGNIQYF.

The chain carries TRBV6-5 and TRBJ1-4, with TRBD1 matching 11 bases. Germline V gives CDR1 MNHEY, CDR2 SVGAGI. The length of the CDR3 is 14 residues. V gave up 5 bases and J gave up 7 bases; unmatched junction bases: 3. CDR3 bases: TGTGCCAGCAGTCCGGGACAGGGGGTTGAAAAACTGTTTTTT. Translation gives CASSPGQGVEKLFF.

This clonotype occurred a few times. The V gene is TRBV20-1, the J gene TRBJ1-2; 7 bases line up with TRBD1. This CDR3 comprises 13 residues. V lost 8 bases to trimming and J lost 3 bases; unmatched junction nucleotides: 9. Germline CDR1 is DFQATT and CDR2 is SNEGSKA (reference sequence). This CDR3 reads CSSRTGSYYGYTF. CDR3 DNA: TGCAGTTCGCGGACAGGATCCTACTATGGCTACACCTTC.

This clonotype was seen more than once but under ten times. The chain joins TRBV4-1 to TRBJ2-7; weak D call: TRBD2 (6 bases). The CDR3 has 14 amino acids. Between the trimmed V and J ends, which lost 0 bases and 3 bases, there was a span of 9 bases. The germline V gene has CDR1 MGHRA and CDR2 YSYEKL. CDR3 nucleotides: TGCGCCAGCAGCCAAGAGGGGGGTCTCTACGAGCAGTACTTC. It codes for CASSQEGGLYEQYF.

The chain carries TRBV12-3 or TRBV12-4 and TRBJ1-1, with D unresolved. This CDR3 has 13 amino acids. V lost 3 bases and J lost 3, with 8 bases in between. CDR3 loop: CASSFNADTEAFF. The DNA for the CDR3 is TGTGCCAGCAGTTTTAACGCCGACACTGAAGCTTTCTTT.

This clonotype was picked up a small number of times. The J gene is TRBJ2-7, the V gene TRBV5-4; D is unresolved. Per germline, CDR1 SGHNT and CDR2 YYREEE (reference sequence). Between the trimmed V and J ends, which lost 1 base and 4 bases, there was a span of 12 bases. The CDR3 runs 14 residues. CDR3 residues: CASSLNSNPYEQYF. DNA of the CDR3: TGTGCCAGCAGCTTGAACAGCAATCCATACGAGCAGTACTTC.

The V call is TRBV13, the J call TRBJ1-2, with TRBD1 as a possible D gene (5 bases). Trimming took off 5 bases at V and 5 bases at J, with 12 bases between the two ends. Germline loops: CDR1 PRHDT, CDR2 FYEKMQ (reference sequence). The CDR3 consists of 13 residues. The CDR3 region is CASSTQTEYGYTF. For the CDR3, the DNA is TGTGCCAGCAGCACGCAGACAGAATATGGCTACACCTTC.